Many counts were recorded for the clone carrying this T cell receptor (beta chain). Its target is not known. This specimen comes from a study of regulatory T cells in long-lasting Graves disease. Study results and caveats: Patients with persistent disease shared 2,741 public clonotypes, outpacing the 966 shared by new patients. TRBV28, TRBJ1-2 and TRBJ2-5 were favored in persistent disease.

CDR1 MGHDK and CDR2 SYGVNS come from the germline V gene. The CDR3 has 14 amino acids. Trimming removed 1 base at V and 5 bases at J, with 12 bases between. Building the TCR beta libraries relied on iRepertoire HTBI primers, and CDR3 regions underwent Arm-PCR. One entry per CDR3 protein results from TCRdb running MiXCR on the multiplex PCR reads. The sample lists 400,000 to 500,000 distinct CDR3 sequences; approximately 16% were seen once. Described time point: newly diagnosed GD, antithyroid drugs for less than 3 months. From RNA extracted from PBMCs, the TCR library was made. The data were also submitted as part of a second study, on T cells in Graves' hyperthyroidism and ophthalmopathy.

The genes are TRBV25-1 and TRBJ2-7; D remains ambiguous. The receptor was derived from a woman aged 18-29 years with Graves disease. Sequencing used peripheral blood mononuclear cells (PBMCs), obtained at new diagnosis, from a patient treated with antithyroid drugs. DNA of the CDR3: TGTGCCAGCAGTGAATCAAGGGCCGGCCACGAGCAGTACTTC. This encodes CASSESRAGHEQYF.